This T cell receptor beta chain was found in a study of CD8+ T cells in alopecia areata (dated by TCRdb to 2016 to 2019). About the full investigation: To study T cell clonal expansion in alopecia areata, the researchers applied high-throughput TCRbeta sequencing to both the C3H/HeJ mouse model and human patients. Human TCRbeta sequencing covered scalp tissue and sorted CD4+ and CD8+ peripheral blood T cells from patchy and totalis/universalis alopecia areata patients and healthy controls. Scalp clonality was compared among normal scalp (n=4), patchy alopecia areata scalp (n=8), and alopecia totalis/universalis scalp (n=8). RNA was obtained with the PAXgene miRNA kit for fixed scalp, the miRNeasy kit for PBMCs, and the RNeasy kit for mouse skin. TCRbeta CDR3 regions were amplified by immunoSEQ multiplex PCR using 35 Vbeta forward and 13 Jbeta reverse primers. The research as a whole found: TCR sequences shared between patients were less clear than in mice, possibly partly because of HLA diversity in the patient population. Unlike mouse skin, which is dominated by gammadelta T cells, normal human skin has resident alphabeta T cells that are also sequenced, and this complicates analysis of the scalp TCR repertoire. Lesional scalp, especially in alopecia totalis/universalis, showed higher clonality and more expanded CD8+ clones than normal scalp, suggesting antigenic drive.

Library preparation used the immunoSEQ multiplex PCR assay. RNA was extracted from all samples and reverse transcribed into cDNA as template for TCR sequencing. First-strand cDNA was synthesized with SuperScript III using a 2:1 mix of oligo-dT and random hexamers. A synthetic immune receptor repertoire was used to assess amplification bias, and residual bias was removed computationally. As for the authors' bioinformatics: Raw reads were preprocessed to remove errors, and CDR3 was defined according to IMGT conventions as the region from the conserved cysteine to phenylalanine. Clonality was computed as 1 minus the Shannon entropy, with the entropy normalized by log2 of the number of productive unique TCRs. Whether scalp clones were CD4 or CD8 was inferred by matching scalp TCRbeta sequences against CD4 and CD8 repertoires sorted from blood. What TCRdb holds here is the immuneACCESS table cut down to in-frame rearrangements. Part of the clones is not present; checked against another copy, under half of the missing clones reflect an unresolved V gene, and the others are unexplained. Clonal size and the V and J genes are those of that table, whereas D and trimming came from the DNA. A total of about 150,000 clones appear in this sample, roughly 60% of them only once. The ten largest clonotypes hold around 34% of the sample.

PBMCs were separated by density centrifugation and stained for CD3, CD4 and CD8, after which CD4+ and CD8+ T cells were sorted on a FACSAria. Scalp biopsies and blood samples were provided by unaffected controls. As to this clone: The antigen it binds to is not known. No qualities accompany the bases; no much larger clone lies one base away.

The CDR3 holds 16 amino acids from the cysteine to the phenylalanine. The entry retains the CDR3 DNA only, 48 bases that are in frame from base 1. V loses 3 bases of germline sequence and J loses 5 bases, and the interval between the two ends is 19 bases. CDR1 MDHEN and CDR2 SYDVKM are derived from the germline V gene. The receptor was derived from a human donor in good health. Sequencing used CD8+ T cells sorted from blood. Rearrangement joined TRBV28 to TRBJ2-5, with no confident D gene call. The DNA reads TGTGCCAGCAGTTTTCTTTCTTTGTACGGGTGGGAGACCCAGTACTTC. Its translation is CASSFLSLYGWETQYF.